Below are 25 T cell receptor beta chains sequenced from a single sample in a study of prognosis after radiotherapy for stage I lung cancer. From genomic DNA, TCR beta CDR3 was amplified by two-round multiplex PCR. The use of primers specific to each TRBV and TRBJ gene characterized first-round PCR. TCRdb reanalysed the multiplex PCR reads using MiXCR and keeps one entry per CDR3 protein. In the table there are 31,000 or so distinct CDR3 sequences, over 40% of which are singletons. The sequences come from PBMCs, collected before or after stereotactic body radiation therapy (not recorded which). The receptors were gathered from a donor at least 50 years old with non-small cell lung cancer.

By sample share, this clonotype is medium-sized (0.01 to 0.1%). V and J are TRBV6-1 and TRBJ1-3; no reliable D call. The CDR3 covers 14 residues. The germline V gene encodes CDR1 MNHNS and CDR2 SASEGT. V was trimmed by 5 bases and J by 0 bases, leaving 8 bases between them. The CDR3 region is CASSRSSSGNTIYF. CDR3 bases: TGTGCCAGCAGTAGGAGCTCCTCTGGAAACACCATATATTTT.

The chain is built from TRBV6-2 or TRBV6-3 and TRBJ2-3; 10 bases match TRBD2. CDR3 size: 15 residues. Germline V gives CDR1 MNHEY, CDR2 SVGEGT. The V gene end was trimmed by 5 bases and the J gene end by 5 bases; junction bases not matched to a gene: 7. Here the CDR3 reads CASSEGSSGRDTQYF. The DNA for the CDR3 is TGTGCCAGCAGTGAAGGGTCTAGCGGGAGAGATACGCAGTATTTT.

This clonotype has a handful of counts. This sequence joins TRBV28 and TRBJ2-3; 8 nucleotides agree with TRBD2. This CDR3 comprises 19 residues. With 3 bases clipped from V and 0 bases from J, the junction kept 14 bases outside the gene matches. Germline V CDR1 and CDR2: MDHEN, SYDVKM. CDR3 nucleotide sequence: TGTGCCAGCAGTTTCCCGATGGGTACTAGCGGTATAAGCACAGATACGCAGTATTTT. Its protein product is CASSFPMGTSGISTDTQYF.

For this clonotype: Germline is not matched at one junction end, which may reflect a read error. The chain is built from TRBV20-1 and TRBJ1-2, with D possibly TRBD1 on 5 matching bases. The CDR3 length is 12 residues. Germline V lookup: CDR1 DFQATT, CDR2 SNEGSKA (reference sequence). CDR3 protein: CSARGGARYRSF. DNA of the CDR3: TGCAGTGCTAGAGGGGGTGCTCGGTACAGGTCCTTC.

The chain uses TRBV12-3 or TRBV12-4 and TRBJ2-2; D gene unclear. CDR3 length equals 12 residues. The V gene lost 3 bases and the J gene lost 6 bases, with 5 bases spanning the gap. CDR3 amino acids: CASSFSAGELFF. The DNA of the CDR3 is TGTGCCAGCAGTTTCTCGGCCGGGGAGCTGTTTTTT.

This clonotype was detected ten times or more. The V gene is TRBV28, the J gene TRBJ1-1; D unresolved. Germline V CDR1 and CDR2: MDHEN, SYDVKM. This CDR3 comprises 14 residues. The V and J ends lost 1 base and 2 bases respectively, with 8 bases between them. The CDR3 nucleotides are TGTGCCAGCAGTTTATTGGAGGTTAACACTGAAGCTTTCTTT. Its translation: CASSLLEVNTEAFF.

The table lists this clonotype with a few counts. A much larger clonotype is one base distant, so this may be a read error. The CDR3 reads CASSLATRDSELYEQYF. The CDR3 nucleotides are TGTGCCAGCAGCTTGGCAACCCGGGACAGTGAACTCTACGAGCAGTACTTC. The rearrangement links TRBV11-3 to TRBJ2-7; 7 positions match TRBD1. Losses at the gene ends were 3 bases for V and 3 bases for J; bases not matched to a gene: 14. Germline V gives CDR1 SGHNT, CDR2 YENEEA. The CDR3 is 17 residues long.

Ten or more counts support this clonotype. A much larger clone lies a single base off, so this may be a read error. This rearrangement joins TRBV20-1 to TRBJ2-7; D call uncertain. The germline V gene encodes CDR1 DFQATT and CDR2 SNEGSKA (reference sequence). The germline V and J ends were trimmed by 4 bases and 5 bases, with 18 bases remaining between them. CDR3 length: 14 residues. The CDR3 DNA follows: TGCAGTGCTACCCATGGGCACCGGGTCGACGAGCAGTACTTC. Translating gives CSATHGHRVDEQYF.

Notes on this clonotype: A far larger clone lies a single base away; this is likely a read error. This chain connects TRBV5-8 to TRBJ2-7; 8 positions agree with TRBD1. From germline, CDR1 is SGHTS and CDR2 YDEGEE. The CDR3 runs 13 residues. Trimming took 2 bases from V and 5 from J; bases not matched to a gene: 3. The CDR3: CASSFTGGDEQYF. The DNA for the CDR3 is TGTGCCAGCAGCTTTACAGGGGGAGACGAGCAGTACTTC.

This clonotype was counted many times. This chain joins TRBV5-8 and TRBJ2-7; maybe TRBD2 (6 bases). Germline V gives CDR1 SGHTS, CDR2 YDEGEE. The length of the CDR3 is 13 residues. V was clipped by 0 bases and J by 6 bases, with 10 bases between them. CDR3 nucleotide sequence: TGTGCCAGCAGCTTGGGAGGCGGGGTCGAGCAGTACTTC. Its protein is CASSLGGGVEQYF.

This rearrangement joins TRBV6-1 to TRBJ2-1; 7 nucleotides match TRBD1. Per the germline V gene, CDR1 is MNHNS and CDR2 is SASEGT. Trimming took 4 bases from V and 0 from J; bases not matched to a gene: 6. The CDR3 sequence is 16 residues long. The CDR3 region has the DNA TGTGCCAGCAGTGTAACCAGGGACAGCTCCTACAATGAGCAGTTCTTC. Protein product: CASSVTRDSSYNEQFF.

In regard to this clonotype: This may be a read error: a much more frequent sequence differs by one nucleotide. V gene TRBV7-9 combines with J gene TRBJ2-1, with D possibly TRBD2 on 5 matching bases. The CDR3 totals 12 residues. Germline CDR1 is SEHNR and CDR2 is FQNEAQ (reference sequence). The ends were cut back, 4 bases at V and 15 bases at J, with 16 bases in the middle. Here the CDR3 DNA reads TGTGCCAGCAGCTCGGACTCCCTGTCGACGTTCTTC. Its protein product is CASSSDSLSTFF.

This clonotype has a count of ten or more. This chain links TRBV29-1 with TRBJ1-1; D perhaps matches TRBD1 (6 bases). CDR3 size: 13 residues. CDR1 is SQVTM, CDR2 ANQGSEA, per germline. Trimming stripped 8 bases from V and 6 bases from J, with 19 bases between. CDR3 region: CSSSPTGSAEAFF. The CDR3 region has the DNA TGCAGCTCCTCCCCAACAGGGAGCGCTGAAGCTTTCTTT.

With respect to this clonotype: Germline is not matched at one junction end, which may reflect a read error. CDR3 region: CASSEVRGGENLFF. The CDR3 DNA sequence: TGTGCCAGCAGTGAAGTCCGAGGAGGCGAAAACCTGTTTTTT. The chain carries TRBV7-8 and TRBJ1-4; D gene unclear. The germline CDR1 and CDR2 sequences are SGHVS and FQNEAQ. This CDR3 is 14 amino acids long.

V usage is TRBV3-1 and J usage is TRBJ2-7; D possibly corresponds to TRBD1 (5 bases). CDR1 and CDR2 from the germline V gene are LGHDT and YNNKEL (reference sequence). CDR3 size: 15 residues. Trimming took off 6 bases at V and 9 bases at J, with 24 bases between the two ends. This CDR3 reads CASSNYGHGANGQYF. CDR3 DNA: TGTGCCAGCAGTAACTACGGACATGGGGCGAACGGGCAGTACTTC.

Points on this clonotype: One end of the junction is discordant with germline, which a read error may explain. V gene TRBV6-1 combines with J gene TRBJ1-5; D is perhaps TRBD1 (6 bases). CDR3 size: 13 residues. Germline CDR1 reads MNHNS; CDR2 reads SASEGT. The DNA for the CDR3 is TGTGCCAGCAGGTCCACAGGGAATCAGCGCCAGCATTTT. Translation gives CASRSTGNQRQHF.

The chain is built from TRBV2 and TRBJ2-3; no definite D call. Germline V gene data show CDR1 as SNHLY and CDR2 as FYNNEI. The length of the CDR3 is 12 residues. Between the trimmed V and J ends, which lost 6 bases and 6 bases, there was a span of 10 bases. CDR3 sequence: CASSSRWDTQYF. The CDR3 nucleotides are TGTGCCAGCAGCTCAAGGTGGGATACGCAGTATTTT.

V and J are TRBV12-5 and TRBJ2-1; TRBD1 agrees at 8 bases. This CDR3 comprises 12 residues. CDR1 is LGHNT and CDR2 is FRNRAP in the germline V gene. The CDR3 DNA follows: TGTGCCAGCCGGACAGGGAGTGGTGATCAGTTCTTC. Its protein product is CASRTGSGDQFF. The full variable domain, completed using reference TRBV12-5 and TRBJ2-1, is DARVTQTPRHKVTEMGQEVTMRCQPILGHNTVFWYRQTMMQGLELLAYFRNRAPLDDSGMPKDRFSAEMPDATLATLKIQPSEPRDSAVYFCASRTGSGDQFFGPGTRLTVL.

Remarks on this clonotype: The junction departs from the called germline gene at one end, perhaps through a read error. The chain links TRBV6-1 to TRBJ1-5; tentatively, D is TRBD1 (5 bases). CDR1 and CDR2 (germline): MNHNS, SASEGT. The CDR3 has 14 amino acids. The CDR3: CASIQRGRNQPKHF. The CDR3 nucleotides read TGTGCCAGCATCCAGAGGGGAAGAAATCAGCCCAAGCATTTT.

This clonotype showed up many times. The chain has TRBV19 and TRBJ1-5, with TRBD1 matching over 7 bases. CDR1 LNHDA and CDR2 SQIVND come from the germline V gene (reference sequence). This CDR3 comprises 14 residues. The V gene end was trimmed by 3 bases and the J gene end by 3 bases; junction bases not matched to a gene: 2. CDR3 sequence (DNA): TGTGCCAGTAGTATGGGACAGCCCAATCAGCCCCAGCATTTT. Its translation: CASSMGQPNQPQHF.

This clonotype came up once. This likely came from a read error, as a far larger clone is one base away. This chain links TRBV6-9 with TRBJ2-1, with D maybe TRBD1 (5 bases). The CDR3 contains 13 residues. V was pared by 5 bases and J by 9 bases, with 14 bases between. Germline V CDR1 and CDR2: MNHGY, SVAAGI. CDR3 in amino acids: CASSVVQVVEQFF. CDR3 bases: TGTGCCAGCAGTGTGGTACAGGTCGTTGAGCAGTTCTTC.

The gene calls are TRBV6-2 or TRBV6-3 and TRBJ1-6; D perhaps matches TRBD1 (5 bases). V was clipped by 2 bases and J by 4 bases, with 9 bases between them. Germline-derived CDR1 and CDR2 are MNHEY and SVGEGT. The CDR3 has 15 amino acids. CDR3 region: CASSYPGGYNSPLHF. CDR3 coding DNA: TGTGCCAGCAGTTACCCGGGGGGGTATAATTCACCCCTCCACTTT.

This clonotype was recorded many times. This chain joins TRBV5-1 and TRBJ2-3; the match to TRBD2 covers 13 bases. Germline V CDR1 and CDR2: SGHRS, YFSETQ. The V gene end was trimmed by 0 bases and the J gene end by 3 bases; junction bases not matched to a gene: 1. CDR3 length: 16 amino acids. DNA for the CDR3: TGCGCCAGCAGCTTGGGACTAGCGGGGGGTACAGATACGCAGTATTTT. Its protein product is CASSLGLAGGTDTQYF.

This clonotype occurred a few times. An end of the junction differs from the germline gene, which may be a read error. This chain joins TRBV7-2 and TRBJ2-4; 8 bases fit TRBD2. The germline gives CDR1 SGHTA, CDR2 FQGNSA. This CDR3 is 15 amino acids long. CDR3 protein: CASSVAGPVSGIQYF. CDR3 nucleotides: TGTGCCAGCAGCGTAGCGGGGCCCGTATCGGGCATTCAGTACTTC.

This clonotype has a count of ten or more. J is TRBJ2-5 and V is TRBV11-3, with a possible D match to TRBD2 (6 bases). Trimming left V 11 bases short and J 2 bases short, with 18 bases between. CDR3 length equals 14 residues. CDR1 and CDR2 (germline): SGHNT, YENEEA. The CDR3 DNA is TGTGCCGGCGGCCGAGGAGGGGTACAAGAGACCCAGTACTTC. Translating it yields CAGGRGGVQETQYF.